The sequence of this T cell receptor beta chain was determined in a study of blood T cell repertoires in COVID-19. Study-wide context: Samples came from the United States, Italy and Spain, spanning acute and convalescent COVID-19. PBMCs, B-cell-depleted T cells, or T cells were the source of the cDNA or gDNA that made up the material.

Per the authors' pipeline: The assay estimated nucleated cells by amplifying reference gene primers. Using immunoSEQ multiplex PCR, the repertoire was profiled, and TCRdb retains in-frame clones only, with some absent. Clone size and V and J calls were adopted from that table, with D and trimming inferred from the DNA. The sample consists of about 140,000 clones, about 90% of them appearing once. CDR1 LNHNV and CDR2 YYDKDF come from the germline V gene (reference sequence). The CDR3 consists of 14 residues. V lost 0 bases and J 4 bases, leaving 9 bases between the germline ends. J is TRBJ1-2 and V is TRBV15; D is unresolved. The TCR originated in a woman aged 60-75 years with acute or convalescent COVID-19. Sequencing was done on a sample of peripheral blood. CDR3 DNA sequence: TGTGCCACCAGCAGAGAGTGGGGAGGCTATGGCTACACCTTC. Amino acids: CATSREWGGYGYTF.